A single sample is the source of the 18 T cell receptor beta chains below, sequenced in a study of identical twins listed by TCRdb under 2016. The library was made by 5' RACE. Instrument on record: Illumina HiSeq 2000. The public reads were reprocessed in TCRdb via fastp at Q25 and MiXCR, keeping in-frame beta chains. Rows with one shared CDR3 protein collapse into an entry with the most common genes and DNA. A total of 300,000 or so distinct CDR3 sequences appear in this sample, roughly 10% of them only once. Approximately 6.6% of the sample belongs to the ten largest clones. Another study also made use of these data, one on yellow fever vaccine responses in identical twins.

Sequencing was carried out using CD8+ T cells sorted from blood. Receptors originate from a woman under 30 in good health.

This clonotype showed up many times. CDR3 nucleotide sequence: TGTGCCAGCAGCACTAGCGGGGTCACTGAGCAGTTCTTC. It encodes CASSTSGVTEQFF. The chain couples TRBV11-2 to TRBJ2-1; 10 bases are shared with TRBD2. Trimming cost V 5 bases and J 9 bases; bases outside gene matches: 4. Germline loops: CDR1 SGHAT, CDR2 FQNNGV. There are 13 residues in the CDR3.

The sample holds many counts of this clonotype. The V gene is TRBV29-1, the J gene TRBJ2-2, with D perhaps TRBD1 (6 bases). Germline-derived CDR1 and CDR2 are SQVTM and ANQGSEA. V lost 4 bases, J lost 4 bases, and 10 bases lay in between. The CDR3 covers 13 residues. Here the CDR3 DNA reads TGCAGCGTTGTGGACAGCCTCACCGGGGAGCTGTTTTTT. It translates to CSVVDSLTGELFF.

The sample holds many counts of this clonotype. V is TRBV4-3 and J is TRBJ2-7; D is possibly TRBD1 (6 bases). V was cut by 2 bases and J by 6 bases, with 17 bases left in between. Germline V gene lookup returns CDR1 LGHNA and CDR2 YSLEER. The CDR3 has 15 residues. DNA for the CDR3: TGCGCCAGCAGCCAACTTACAGGGATTTATTTCGAGCAGTACTTC. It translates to CASSQLTGIYFEQYF.

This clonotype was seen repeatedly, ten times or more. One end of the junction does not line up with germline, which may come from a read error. The CDR3 is CASSEEDFQFF. DNA for the CDR3: TGTGCCAGCAGCGAAGAGGACTTCCAGTTCTTC. The V and J genes are TRBV3-1 and TRBJ2-1; tentatively, D is TRBD2 (5 bases). Germline CDR1 reads LGHDT; CDR2 reads YNNKEL (reference sequence). The CDR3 runs to 11 residues.

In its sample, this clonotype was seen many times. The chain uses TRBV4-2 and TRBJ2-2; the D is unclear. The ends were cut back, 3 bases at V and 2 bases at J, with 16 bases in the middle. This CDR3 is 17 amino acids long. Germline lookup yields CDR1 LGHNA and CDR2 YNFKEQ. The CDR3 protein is CASSQDPFEINTGELFF. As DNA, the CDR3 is TGTGCCAGCAGCCAGGACCCATTTGAGATAAACACCGGGGAGCTGTTTTTT.

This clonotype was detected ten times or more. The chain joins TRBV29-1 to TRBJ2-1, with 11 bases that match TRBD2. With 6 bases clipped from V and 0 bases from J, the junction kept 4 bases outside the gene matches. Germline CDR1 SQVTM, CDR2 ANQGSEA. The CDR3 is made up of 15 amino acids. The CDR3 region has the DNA TGCAGCGTGGAGACTAGCGGGGTCTCCTACAATGAGCAGTTCTTC. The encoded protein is CSVETSGVSYNEQFF.

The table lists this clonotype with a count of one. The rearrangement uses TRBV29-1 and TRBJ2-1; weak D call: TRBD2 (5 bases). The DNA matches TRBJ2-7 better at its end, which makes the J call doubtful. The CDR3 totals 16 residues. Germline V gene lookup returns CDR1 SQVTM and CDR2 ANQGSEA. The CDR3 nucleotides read TGCAGCGTTGAAAGAACGGGGTCCAGCTCCTACAATGAGCAGTACTTC. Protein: CSVERTGSSSYNEQYF.

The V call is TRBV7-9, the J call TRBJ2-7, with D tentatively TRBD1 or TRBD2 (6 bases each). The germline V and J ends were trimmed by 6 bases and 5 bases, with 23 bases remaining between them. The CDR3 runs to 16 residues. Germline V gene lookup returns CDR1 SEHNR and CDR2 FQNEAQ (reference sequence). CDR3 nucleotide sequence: TGTGCCAGCAGACCCAACCCGAGGGGGGATACGAACGAGCAGTACTTC. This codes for CASRPNPRGDTNEQYF.

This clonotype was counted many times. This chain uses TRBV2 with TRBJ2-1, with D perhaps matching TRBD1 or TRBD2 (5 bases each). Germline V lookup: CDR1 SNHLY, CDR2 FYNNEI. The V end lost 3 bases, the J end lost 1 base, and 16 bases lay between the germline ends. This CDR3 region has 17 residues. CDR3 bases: TGTGCCAGCAGTGACCGTGGGGGTTGGAGGTCCTACAATGAGCAGTTCTTC. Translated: CASSDRGGWRSYNEQFF. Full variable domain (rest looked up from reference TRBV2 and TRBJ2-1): EPEVTQTPSHQVTQMGQEVILRCVPISNHLYFYWYRQILGQKVEFLVSFYNNEISEKSEIFDDQFSVERPDGSNFTLKIRSTKLEDSAMYFCASSDRGGWRSYNEQFFGPGTRLTVL.

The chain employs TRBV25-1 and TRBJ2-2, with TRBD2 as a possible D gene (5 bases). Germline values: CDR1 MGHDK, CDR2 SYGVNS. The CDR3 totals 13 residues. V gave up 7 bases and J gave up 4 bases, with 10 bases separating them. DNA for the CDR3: TGTGCCAGCATCGAGGGTGGCACCGGGGAGCTGTTTTTT. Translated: CASIEGGTGELFF.

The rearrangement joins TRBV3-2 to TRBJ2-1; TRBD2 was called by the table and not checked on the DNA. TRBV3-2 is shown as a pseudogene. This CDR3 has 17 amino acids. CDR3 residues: CATCQSGLAGPYNEQFF. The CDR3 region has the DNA TGTGCCACCTGCCAATCCGGACTAGCGGGGCCCTACAATGAGCAGTTCTTC.

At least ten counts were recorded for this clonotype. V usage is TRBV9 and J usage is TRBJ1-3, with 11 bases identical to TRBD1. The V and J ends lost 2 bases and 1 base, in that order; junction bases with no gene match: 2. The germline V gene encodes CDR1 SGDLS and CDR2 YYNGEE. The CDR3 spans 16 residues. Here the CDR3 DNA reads TGTGCCAGCAGCGTTGGGACAGGGGGATCTGGAAACACCATATATTTT. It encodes CASSVGTGGSGNTIYF. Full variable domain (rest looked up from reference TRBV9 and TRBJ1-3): DSGVTQTPKHLITATGQRVTLRCSPRSGDLSVYWYQQSLDQGLQFLIQYYNGEERAKGNILERFSAQQFPDLHSELNLSSLELGDSALYFCASSVGTGGSGNTIYFGEGSWLTVV.

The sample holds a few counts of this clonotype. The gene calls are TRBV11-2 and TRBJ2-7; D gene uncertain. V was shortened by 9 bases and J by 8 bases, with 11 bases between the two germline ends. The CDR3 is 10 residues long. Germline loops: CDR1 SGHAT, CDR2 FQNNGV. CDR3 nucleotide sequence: TGTGCCAGTACCCAAGGGAAGCAGTACTTC. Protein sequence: CASTQGKQYF.

The CDR3 DNA is TGTGCCACCAGTGATTCCCGACTAGCGGGGAGCTACAATGAGCAGTTCTTC. Its translation: CATSDSRLAGSYNEQFF. The chain is built from TRBV24-1 and TRBJ2-1, with 11 bases matching TRBD2. There are 17 residues in the CDR3. CDR1 is KGHDR and CDR2 is SFDVKD in the germline V gene. The junction had 5 bases not matched to a gene; V was cut back by 2 bases and J by 3 bases.

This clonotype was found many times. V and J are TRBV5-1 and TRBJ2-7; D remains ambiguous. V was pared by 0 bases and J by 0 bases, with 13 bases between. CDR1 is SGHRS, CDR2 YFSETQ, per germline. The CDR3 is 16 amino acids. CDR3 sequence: CASSLEGPAYSYEQYF. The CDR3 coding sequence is TGCGCCAGCAGCTTGGAAGGACCGGCCTACTCCTACGAGCAGTACTTC. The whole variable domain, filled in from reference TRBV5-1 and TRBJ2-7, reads KAGVTQTPRYLIKTRGQQVTLSCSPISGHRSVSWYQQTPGQGLQFLFEYFSETQRNKGNFPGRFSGRQFSNSRSEMNVSTLELGDSALYLCASSLEGPAYSYEQYFGPGTRLTVT.

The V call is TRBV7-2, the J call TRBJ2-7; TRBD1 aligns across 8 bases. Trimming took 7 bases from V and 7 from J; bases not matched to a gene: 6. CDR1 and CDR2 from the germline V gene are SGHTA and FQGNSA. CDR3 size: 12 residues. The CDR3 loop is CASNQGAGEQYF. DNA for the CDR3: TGTGCCAGCAATCAGGGGGCGGGGGAGCAGTACTTC.

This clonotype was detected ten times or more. CDR3 bases: TGCAGTGCTATCGGAGGAGCTAGGACTGAAGCTTTCTTT. Its protein is CSAIGGARTEAFF. The rearrangement links TRBV20-1 to TRBJ1-1, with D uncertain. The CDR3 runs to 13 residues. Germline V gene lookup returns CDR1 DFQATT and CDR2 SNEGSKA (reference sequence). Trimming cost V 4 bases and J 5 bases, with 14 bases left between them.

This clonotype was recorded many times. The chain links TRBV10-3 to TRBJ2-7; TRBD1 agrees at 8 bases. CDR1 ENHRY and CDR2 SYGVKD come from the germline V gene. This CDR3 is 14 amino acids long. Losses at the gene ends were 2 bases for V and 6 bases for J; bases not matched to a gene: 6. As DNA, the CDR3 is TGTGCCATCAGTGAGGGGACAGGAATCTTCGAGCAGTACTTC. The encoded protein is CAISEGTGIFEQYF.